Listed below are T cell receptor beta chains from one sample, sequenced in a study of control samples from healthy donors and cancer patients. Here immunoSEQ multiplex PCR was the method, and the copy in TCRdb shows in-frame clones only, minus some. The table lists 230,000 or so clones, about 94% of them singletons. Sequencing input: blood. The receptors were sampled from a man aged 45-60 years in good health. CDR3s include the opening cysteine and the closing phenylalanine or tryptophan. Each record gives: J gene, clone size, V gene, D gene, CDR3 DNA, CDR3 protein. D genes are given only for firm matches. A row's size may be missing; if present it is once, few, many or a size class.

TRBJ2-3 NA TRBV3-1/TRBV3-2 TRBD1 TGTGCCAGCAGCCTCCGGGGACAGGGGGCGACAGATACGCAGTATTTT CASSLRGQGATDTQYF
TRBJ1-6 NA TRBV28 NA TGTGCCAGCAGTTCTCGGAGCCAGTCACCCCTCCACTTT CASSSRSQSPLHF
TRBJ1-2 NA TRBV5-6 NA TGTGCCAGCAGCGACTTGGGGGAGAGGGTATCGAGAGGCTACACCTTC CASSDLGERVSRGYTF
TRBJ1-3 NA TRBV5-1 TRBD1 TGCGCCAGCAGCTGGGGGACAGGGTACGGAAACACCATATATTTT CASSWGTGYGNTIYF
TRBJ1-2 NA TRBV3-1/TRBV3-2 TRBD1 TGTGCCAGCAGCCAAGTGGACAGGCCTAACTATGGCTACACCTTC CASSQVDRPNYGYTF
TRBJ2-4 NA TRBV6-6 TRBD1 TGTGCCAGCAGACCGGGACAGAAACTAGCCAAAAACATTCAGTACTTC CASRPGQKLAKNIQYF
TRBJ2-3 NA TRBV30 NA TGTGCCTGGAGTGAAGATACGCAGTATTTT CAWSEDTQYF
TRBJ2-1 NA TRBV2 NA TGTGCCAGCACCAGCCGCGGGCCCTACAATGAGCAGTTCTTC CASTSRGPYNEQFF
TRBJ2-2 NA TRBV19 NA TGTGCCAGTAGTGTTGGGACATCGCGGGCGGGGGAGCTGTTTTTT CASSVGTSRAGELFF
TRBJ1-2 once TRBV3-1/TRBV3-2 TRBD1 TGTGCCAGCAGCCAAGATGGGACAGGGACCTATGGCTACACCTTC CASSQDGTGTYGYTF
TRBJ1-3 NA TRBV5-1 NA TGCGCCAGCAGCGCCGGGTTGTCATCCGGAAACACCATATATTTT CASSAGLSSGNTIYF
TRBJ1-2 NA TRBV7-9 NA TGTGCCAGCAGCTTAGCAGGGACCAACTATGGCTACACCTTC CASSLAGTNYGYTF
TRBJ1-1 NA TRBV5-1 TRBD1 TGCGCCAGCAGCTTGGGGCAGGGGGCTTTCACTGAAGCTTTCTTT CASSLGQGAFTEAFF
TRBJ1-2 NA TRBV28 NA TGTGCCAGCAGATACACCTCCGGGAGAGCTAACTATGGCTACACCTTC CASRYTSGRANYGYTF
TRBJ2-5 few TRBV19 NA TGTGCCAGTAGTATCTCGGTCAGGCGTCAAGAGACCCAGTACTTC CASSISVRRQETQYF
TRBJ1-3 NA TRBV28 NA TGTGCCAGCAGCCGCGTCAGGGGCCCTGGAAACACCATATATTTT CASSRVRGPGNTIYF
TRBJ2-2 NA TRBV5-6 NA TGTGCCAGCAGCCAGACAGTGAACACCGGGGAGCTGTTTTTT CASSQTVNTGELFF
TRBJ2-3 NA TRBV28 NA TGTGCCAGCACCCCCCCATCCCGAAGCACAGATACGCAGTATTTT CASTPPSRSTDTQYF
TRBJ1-5 NA TRBV6-1 NA TGTGCCAGCAGTGAATATCGGGCTTCTAATCAGCCCCAGCATTTT CASSEYRASNQPQHF
TRBJ1-2 NA TRBV19 NA TGTGCCAGTACTCGTTGGGACACCTACTATGGCTACACCTTC CASTRWDTYYGYTF
TRBJ1-5 NA TRBV29-1 TRBD1 TGCAGCGTTGAGTTCGGGACAGGCGCTCAGCCCCAGCATTTT CSVEFGTGAQPQHF
TRBJ1-3 NA TRBV11-2 NA TGTGCCAGCAGCTCACCGGGGGGTATCTCTGGAAACACCATATATTTT CASSSPGGISGNTIYF
TRBJ2-7 NA TRBV18 TRBD1 TGTGCCAGCTCACCGGACAGGGCCTACGAGCAGTACTTC CASSPDRAYEQYF
TRBJ1-6 NA TRBV6-5 NA TGTGCCAGCAGTCCGGACCCGGCGGGGTCACCCCTCCACTTT CASSPDPAGSPLHF
TRBJ2-2 NA TRBV28 NA TGTGCCAGCAGTTTATGGAGCCAGACCACCGGGGAGCTGTTTTTT CASSLWSQTTGELFF
TRBJ1-3 NA TRBV7-9 NA TGTGCCAGCAGCTTATTGACCGGGGGCACTGGAAACACCATATATTTT CASSLLTGGTGNTIYF
TRBJ1-5 once TRBV4-1 NA TGCGCCAGCAGCCAAGATACTGCAGGGAATAGCAATCAGCCCCAGCATTTT CASSQDTAGNSNQPQHF
TRBJ2-3 NA TRBV6-2/TRBV6-3 TRBD2 TGTGCCACCAGCGGGGACCACACAGATACGCAGTATTTT CATSGDHTDTQYF
TRBJ1-3 once TRBV5-1 NA TGCGCCAGCAGCCCTGGCAGTGGGATCTCTGGAAACACCATATATTTT CASSPGSGISGNTIYF
TRBJ1-5 NA TRBV7-9 NA TGTGCCAGCAGCTTAGACGGGAATCAGCCCCAGCATTTT CASSLDGNQPQHF
TRBJ1-2 once TRBV6-5 NA TGTGCCAGCAGTTACAGGGCGAACTATGGCTACACCTTC CASSYRANYGYTF
TRBJ2-3 NA TRBV19 TRBD2 TGTGCCAGTAGTCCCCGCCGGGCGGGGGGCGGGGATACGCAGTATTTT CASSPRRAGGGDTQYF
TRBJ1-4 NA TRBV4-2 NA TGTGCCAGCAGCCAAGAGCGGAATGAAAAACTGTTTTTT CASSQERNEKLFF
TRBJ1-4 NA TRBV18 NA TGTGCCAGCTCACTGTTTCAGGGCCCTAATGAAAAACTGTTTTTT CASSLFQGPNEKLFF
TRBJ1-2 NA TRBV10-3 NA TGTGCCATCAGTAACCCTAGTATCTATGGCTACACCTTC CAISNPSIYGYTF
TRBJ2-1 NA TRBV14 TRBD2 TGTGCCAGCAGCCTTCAGACTAGCGGGAGTTACAATGAGCAGTTCTTC CASSLQTSGSYNEQFF
TRBJ1-2 NA TRBV28 NA TGTGCCAGCGGAGACATCCGAAGGGGCTACACCTTC CASGDIRRGYTF
TRBJ1-4 NA TRBV28 NA TGTGCCAGCAGTTCAAGGGGCAGGGAAAAACTGTTTTTT CASSSRGREKLFF
TRBJ1-2 NA TRBV2 TRBD1 TGTGCCAGCAGTGAGATTGTACAGGGGGGGGGCTACACCTTC CASSEIVQGGGYTF
TRBJ1-2 NA TRBV5-6 TRBD1 TGTGCCAGCAGTTATTACAGGGGGACGACTGGCTACACCTTC CASSYYRGTTGYTF
TRBJ1-2 NA TRBV5-1 NA TGCGCCAGCAGCCCTTCCGGCAGTTTTCCCCTCTACACCTTC CASSPSGSFPLYTF
TRBJ2-2 NA TRBV9 NA TGTGCCAGCAGCGTCATGGCAGGACAGTTGACCGGGGAGCTGTTTTTT CASSVMAGQLTGELFF
TRBJ2-7 NA TRBV28 TRBD1 TGTGCCAGCAGTCTCACAGGGGATGACCCCTACGAGCAGTACTTC CASSLTGDDPYEQYF
TRBJ1-4 once TRBV11-2 TRBD1 TGTGCCAGCAGCAGACGGACAGGGACGAGGGAAAAACTGTTTTTT CASSRRTGTREKLFF
TRBJ2-7 once TRBV5-1 NA TGCGCCAGCAGCTTGGTGCTTGGATACGAGCAGTACTTC CASSLVLGYEQYF
TRBJ1-5 NA TRBV12-3/TRBV12-4 NA TGTGCCAGCAGAGGGGGGAGCAATCAGCCCCAGCATTTT CASRGGSNQPQHF
TRBJ1-6 NA TRBV19 NA TGTGCCAGTAGGCGGGGGGACTCACCCCTCCACTTT CASRRGDSPLHF
TRBJ2-2 NA TRBV4-2 TRBD1 TGTGCCAGCAGCGGGATGACGGACAGGTCGGCCGGGGAGCTGTTTTTT CASSGMTDRSAGELFF